The 16 T cell receptor beta chains below were found in one sample sequenced in a study of blood T cell repertoires in COVID-19 (dated by TCRdb to about 2020). To prepare the library, the immunoSEQ multiplex PCR assay was applied. Entries here come from immuneACCESS through TCRdb and include only in-frame sequences with V and J called. Some clones fail to appear in such tables; in the studies checked, an unresolved V gene covers under half of the shortfall, and the cause of the remainder is unknown. Across this sample there are 45,000 to 55,000 clones, with about nine tenths seen only once. 7.8% of the sample belongs to the ten largest clones. The sample was peripheral blood. All receptors derive from a middle-aged man with active COVID-19.

Here the CDR3 reads CASSVEGVGSPNEQFF. DNA for the CDR3: TGTGCCAGCAGCGTAGAAGGGGTGGGTAGTCCCAATGAGCAGTTCTTC. The V call is TRBV9, the J call TRBJ2-1; tentatively, D is TRBD1 (5 bases). Germline values: CDR1 SGDLS, CDR2 YYNGEE. The CDR3 contains 16 residues. V was cut by 0 bases and J by 6 bases, with 16 bases left in between.

CDR3 in amino acids: CASSPKGTGGGEQYF. CDR3 sequence (DNA): TGTGCCAGCAGCCCAAAAGGGACAGGGGGCGGCGAGCAGTACTTC. The chain employs TRBV13 and TRBJ2-7; 12 bases fit TRBD1. The germline gives CDR1 PRHDT, CDR2 FYEKMQ (reference sequence). Trimming cost V 5 bases and J 6 bases; bases outside gene matches: 8. The CDR3 spans 15 residues.

In DNA, the CDR3 is TGTGCCAGCTCACCCTCCGTTTCCAACACTGAAGCTTTCTTT. The encoded protein is CASSPSVSNTEAFF. The chain carries TRBV18 and TRBJ1-1; no clear D gene. Germline CDR1 KGHSH, CDR2 LQKENI. The CDR3 consists of 14 residues. Trimming removed 3 bases from V and 2 bases from J, with 10 bases in between.

In this sample, this clone turned up once. The CDR3 coding sequence is TGTGCCAGCAGTTACTCGAGGGTTAGGGACGAGCAGTACTTC. It yields the protein CASSYSRVRDEQYF. The genes are TRBV6-2 or TRBV6-3 and TRBJ2-7; D perhaps matches TRBD2 (5 bases). V was trimmed by 0 bases and J by 5 bases, leaving 11 bases between them. CDR3 length: 14 residues. Germline CDR1 and CDR2: MNHEY and SVGEGT.

This chain connects TRBV11-2 to TRBJ2-7, with D perhaps TRBD2 (6 bases). The CDR3 is 15 amino acids. Between the trimmed V and J ends, which lost 3 bases and 0 bases, there was a span of 12 bases. Germline assignment: CDR1 SGHAT and CDR2 FQNNGV. The CDR3, as DNA: TGTGCCAGCAGCTTCGAGCCTAGCGCCTCCTACGAGCAGTACTTC. It codes for CASSFEPSASYEQYF. The complete variable domain, with remaining parts taken from reference TRBV11-2 and TRBJ2-7, reads EAGVAQSPRYKIIEKRQSVAFWCNPISGHATLYWYQQILGQGPKLLIQFQNNGVVDDSQLPKDRFSAERLKGVDSTLKIQPAKLEDSAVYLCASSFEPSASYEQYFGPGTRLTVT.

The chain recombines TRBV6-5 with TRBJ2-3, with 8 positions matching TRBD1. The CDR3 length is 14 residues. Germline loops: CDR1 MNHEY, CDR2 SVGAGI. With 6 bases clipped from V and 6 bases from J, the junction kept 8 bases outside the gene matches. CDR3 in amino acids: CASRRDRGVDTQYF. CDR3 nucleotides: TGTGCCAGCAGAAGAGACAGGGGTGTGGATACGCAGTATTTT.

The chain has TRBV20-1 and TRBJ2-5; D is unclear. Trimming took 3 bases from V and 2 from J, leaving 4 bases between them. CDR1 is DFQATT and CDR2 is SNEGSKA in the germline V gene (reference sequence). CDR3 size: 11 residues. CDR3 in amino acids: CSASGQETQYF. Written as DNA, the CDR3 is TGCAGTGCTAGCGGTCAAGAGACCCAGTACTTC.

This clone was recorded once. For the CDR3, the DNA is TGTGCCAGCAGGGATACCGGGACTCGCCCCTACGAGCAGTACTTC. Residues: CASRDTGTRPYEQYF. This rearrangement joins TRBV6-5 to TRBJ2-7, with D maybe TRBD2 (6 bases). Per the germline V gene, CDR1 is MNHEY and CDR2 is SVGAGI. The CDR3 covers 15 residues. The germline V and J ends were trimmed by 6 bases and 2 bases, with 17 bases remaining between them.

The rearrangement joins TRBV6-2 or TRBV6-3 to TRBJ2-7; 10 bases are shared with TRBD2. This CDR3 spans 15 amino acids. V gave up 2 bases and J gave up 3 bases; unmatched junction bases: 4. Germline CDR1 reads MNHEY; CDR2 reads SVGEGT. The CDR3 DNA is TGTGCCAGCAGTTACGGGACTAGCGTGGGCTACGAGCAGTACTTC. Residues: CASSYGTSVGYEQYF.

The chain couples TRBV4-3 to TRBJ2-2; TRBD2 might be the D (5 bases). Germline V gives CDR1 LGHNA, CDR2 YSLEER. This CDR3 has 15 amino acids. Trimming cost V 3 bases and J 3 bases, with 11 bases left between them. CDR3: CASSHRGGDTGELFF. The CDR3 DNA sequence: TGCGCCAGCAGCCATCGGGGTGGGGACACCGGGGAGCTGTTTTTT.

This chain connects TRBV21-1 to TRBJ2-7; the table gives TRBD2 as D, unverified against the DNA. TRBV21-1 is noted as a pseudogene. This CDR3 spans 11 amino acids. The CDR3 is CASSTADEQYF. Here the CDR3 DNA reads TGTGCCAGCAGCACAGCCGACGAGCAGTACTTC.

The chain employs TRBV5-6 and TRBJ2-7; 10 bases are shared with TRBD1. This CDR3 contains 17 residues. Germline CDR1 reads SGHDT; CDR2 reads YYEEEE. Trimming cost V 0 bases and J 2 bases; bases outside gene matches: 8. In DNA, the CDR3 is TGTGCCAGCAGCTTGGCCGTAGGGACAGGGGACACCTACGAGCAGTACTTC. Translation: CASSLAVGTGDTYEQYF.

The chain recombines TRBV6-5 with TRBJ1-2; tentatively, D is TRBD1 (6 bases). The V gene lost 3 bases and the J gene lost 4 bases, with 9 bases spanning the gap. Germline V gene data show CDR1 as MNHEY and CDR2 as SVGAGI. The CDR3 sequence is 13 residues long. The CDR3: CASSYGGGYGYTF. Written as DNA, the CDR3 is TGTGCCAGCAGTTATGGGGGCGGCTATGGCTACACCTTC.

This chain links TRBV5-1 with TRBJ1-1, with TRBD1 as a possible D gene (6 bases). Trimming stripped 0 bases from V and 4 bases from J, with 10 bases between. Germline loops: CDR1 SGHRS, CDR2 YFSETQ. This CDR3 is built from 14 residues. The CDR3, as DNA: TGCGCCAGCAGCTTGGCCATAGGGGGCACTGAAGCTTTCTTT. Its protein product is CASSLAIGGTEAFF.

The chain recombines TRBV27 with TRBJ2-2; 7 bases agree with TRBD1. The CDR3 consists of 16 residues. Germline V gene sequence: CDR1 MNHEY, CDR2 SMNVEV (reference sequence). After removal of 3 bases from V and 1 base from J, the junction contained 5 bases not matched to a gene. This chain's CDR3 is CASSLERTGNTGELFF. In DNA form, the CDR3 reads TGTGCCAGCAGTTTGGAACGGACAGGGAACACCGGGGAGCTGTTTTTT.

This clone has more than one count but fewer than ten. The CDR3 DNA follows: TGTGCCAGCAGCTTATCTCCTAGCGGGGAAGAGACCCAGTACTTC. It codes for CASSLSPSGEETQYF. This sequence joins TRBV7-2 and TRBJ2-5; the match to TRBD2 covers 9 bases. The CDR3 sequence is 15 residues long. In germline, CDR1 is SGHTA, CDR2 FQGNSA. J lost 3 bases, V lost 2 bases, and 4 bases had no gene match.